This TCR beta chain was sequenced for a study of PD-L1 blockade in urothelial cancer. Study-wide background: Patients' atezolizumab regimen, 1,200 mg intravenously every 3 weeks, began in 2014. Blood underwent analysis 3 weeks (second dose) and 6 weeks after treatment began. Blood yielded a median of around 150,000 T cells per sample.

This CDR3 comprises 13 residues. The germline CDR1 and CDR2 sequences are MDHEN and SYDVKM. Each PCR contained spiked-in synthetic TCR analog templates. Here immunoSEQ multiplex PCR was the method, and the copy in TCRdb shows in-frame clones only, minus some. The table lists roughly 60,000 clones, roughly 87% of them singletons. The specimen comprised PBMCs, sampled around atezolizumab (anti-PD-L1) treatment. V gene TRBV28 combines with J gene TRBJ2-7; possible D gene TRBD2, 5 bases. The sequence was obtained from a man aged 70-80 years with urothelial cancer. The CDR3 sequence: CASRAGGSYEQYF. The CDR3 DNA is TGTGCTTCAAGGGCGGGTGGCTCCTACGAGCAGTACTTC.